This TCR beta chain was sequenced during a study of T cell repertoires in cytomegalovirus infection. Findings of the study overall: The study identified carriers of CMV plus the relevant HLA from cumulative public TCR beta family frequency.

Germline assignment: CDR1 SGHTA and CDR2 FQGTGA. This CDR3 region has 16 residues. Trimming pared 2 bases from V and 0 bases from J, leaving 8 bases between. A few counts support this clonotype. Its specificity is unknown. TCRdb passed the reads through MiXCR, listing each CDR3 protein once. The sample shows over 250,000 distinct CDR3 sequences, about 20% of them seen only once. The sequence derives from a human donor in good health (CMV status not recorded). Some clones in this sample may be carry-over from other donors' samples. The starting material was cultured PBMCs, obtained from culture after CMV antigen stimulation. The chain employs TRBV7-3 and TRBJ2-6; D remains unclear. The CDR3 nucleotides read TGTGCCAGCAGCTTATCGGGCCTCTCTGGGGCCAACGTCCTGACTTTC. Its translation: CASSLSGLSGANVLTF. The variable domain in full, completed from reference TRBV7-3 and TRBJ2-6, reads GAGVSQTPSNKVTEKGKYVELRCDPISGHTALYWYRQSLGQGPEFLIYFQGTGAADDSGLPNDRFFAVRPEGSVSTLKIQRTERGDSAVYLCASSLSGLSGANVLTFGAGSRLTVL.